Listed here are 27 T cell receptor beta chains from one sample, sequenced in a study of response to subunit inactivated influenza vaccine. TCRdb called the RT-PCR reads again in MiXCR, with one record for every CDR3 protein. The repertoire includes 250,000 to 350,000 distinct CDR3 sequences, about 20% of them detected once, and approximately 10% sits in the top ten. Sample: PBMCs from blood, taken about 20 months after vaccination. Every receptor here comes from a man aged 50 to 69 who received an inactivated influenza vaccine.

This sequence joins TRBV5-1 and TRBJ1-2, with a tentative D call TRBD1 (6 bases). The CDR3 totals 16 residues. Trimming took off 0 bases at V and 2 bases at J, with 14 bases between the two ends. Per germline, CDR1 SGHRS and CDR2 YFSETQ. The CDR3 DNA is TGCGCCAGCAGCTTGGATGGGGGCTCGCTCAACTATGGCTACACCTTC. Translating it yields CASSLDGGSLNYGYTF.

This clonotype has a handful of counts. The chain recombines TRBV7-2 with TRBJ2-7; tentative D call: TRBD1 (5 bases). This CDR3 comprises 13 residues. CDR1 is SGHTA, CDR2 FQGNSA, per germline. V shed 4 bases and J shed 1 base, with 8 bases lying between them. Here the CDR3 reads CASSSRQSYEQYF. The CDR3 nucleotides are TGTGCCAGCAGCTCCCGACAGTCCTACGAGCAGTACTTC.

The CDR3 is CATSRELADNEQFF. CDR3 in DNA: TGTGCCACCAGCAGAGAACTAGCGGACAATGAGCAGTTCTTC. The chain uses TRBV15 and TRBJ2-1; 8 positions match TRBD2. The trim removed 0 bases at V and 5 bases at J, leaving 0 bases unmatched. CDR3 length equals 14 residues. Germline V gene sequence: CDR1 LNHNV, CDR2 YYDKDF (reference sequence).

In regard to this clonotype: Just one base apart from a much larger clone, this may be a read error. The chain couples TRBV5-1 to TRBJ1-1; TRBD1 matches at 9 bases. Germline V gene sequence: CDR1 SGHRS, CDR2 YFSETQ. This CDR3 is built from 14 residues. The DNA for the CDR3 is TGCGCCAGCAGCTCGGGACAGGGAAACGCTGAAGCTTTATTT. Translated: CASSSGQGNAEALF.

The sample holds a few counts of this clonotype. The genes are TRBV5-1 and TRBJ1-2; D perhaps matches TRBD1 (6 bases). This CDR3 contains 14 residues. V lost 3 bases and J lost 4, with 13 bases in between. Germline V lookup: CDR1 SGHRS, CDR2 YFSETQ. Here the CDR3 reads CASSSMTGLYGYTF. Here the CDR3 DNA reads TGCGCCAGCAGCTCGATGACAGGTCTCTATGGCTACACCTTC.

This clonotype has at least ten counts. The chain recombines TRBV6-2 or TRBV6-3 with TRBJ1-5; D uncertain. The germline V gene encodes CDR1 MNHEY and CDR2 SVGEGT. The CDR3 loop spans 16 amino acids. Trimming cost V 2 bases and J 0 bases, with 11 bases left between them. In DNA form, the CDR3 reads TGTGCCAGCAGTTACGGGCAGCTTTATAGCAATCAGCCCCAGCATTTT. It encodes CASSYGQLYSNQPQHF.

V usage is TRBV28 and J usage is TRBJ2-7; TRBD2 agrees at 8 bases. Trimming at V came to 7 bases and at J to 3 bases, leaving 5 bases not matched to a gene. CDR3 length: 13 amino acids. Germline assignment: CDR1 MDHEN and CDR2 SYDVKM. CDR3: CASTGGAYYEQYF. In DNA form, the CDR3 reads TGTGCCAGCACCGGGGGGGCCTACTACGAGCAGTACTTC.

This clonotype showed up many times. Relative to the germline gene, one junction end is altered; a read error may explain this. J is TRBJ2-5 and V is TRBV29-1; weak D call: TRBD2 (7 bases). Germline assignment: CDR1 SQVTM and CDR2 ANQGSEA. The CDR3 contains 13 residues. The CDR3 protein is CSVEDQFRGANHF. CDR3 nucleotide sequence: TGCAGCGTTGAAGATCAGTTCCGGGGGGCGAACCACTTC.

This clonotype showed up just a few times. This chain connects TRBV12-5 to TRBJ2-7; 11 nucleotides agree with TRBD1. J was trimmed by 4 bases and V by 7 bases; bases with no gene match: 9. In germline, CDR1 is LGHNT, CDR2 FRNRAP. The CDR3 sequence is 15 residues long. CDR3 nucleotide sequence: TGTGCTAGTGCCTACCCGGACAGGGGGCCATACGAGCAGTACTTC. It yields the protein CASAYPDRGPYEQYF.

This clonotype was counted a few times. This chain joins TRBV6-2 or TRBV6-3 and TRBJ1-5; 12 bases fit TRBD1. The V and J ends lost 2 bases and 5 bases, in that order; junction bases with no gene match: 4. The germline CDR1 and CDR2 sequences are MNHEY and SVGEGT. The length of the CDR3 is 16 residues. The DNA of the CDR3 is TGTGCCAGCAGTTACGGGGACAGGGGGCTTTATCAGCCCCAGCATTTT. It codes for CASSYGDRGLYQPQHF.

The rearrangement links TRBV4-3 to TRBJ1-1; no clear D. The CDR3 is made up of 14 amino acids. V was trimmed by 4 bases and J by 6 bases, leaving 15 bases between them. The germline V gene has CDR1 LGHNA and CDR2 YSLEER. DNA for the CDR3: TGCGCCAGCAGCCCCGCCCCGAGTGATGCTGAAGCTTTCTTT. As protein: CASSPAPSDAEAFF.

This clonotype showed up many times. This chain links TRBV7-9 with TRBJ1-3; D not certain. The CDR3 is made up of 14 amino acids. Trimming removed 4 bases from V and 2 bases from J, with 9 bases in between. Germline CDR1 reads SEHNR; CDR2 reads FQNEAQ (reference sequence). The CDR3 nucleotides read TGTGCCAGCAGCTGGGTAGCTGCTGGAAACACCATATATTTT. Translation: CASSWVAAGNTIYF. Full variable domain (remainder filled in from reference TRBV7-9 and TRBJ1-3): DTGVSQNPRHKITKRGQNVTFRCDPISEHNRLYWYRQTLGQGPEFLTYFQNEAQLEKSRLLSDRFSAERPKGSFSTLEIQRTEQGDSAMYLCASSWVAAGNTIYFGEGSWLTVV.

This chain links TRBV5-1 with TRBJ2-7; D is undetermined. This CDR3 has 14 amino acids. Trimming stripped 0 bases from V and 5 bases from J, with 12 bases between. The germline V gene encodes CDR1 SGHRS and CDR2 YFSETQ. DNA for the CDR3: TGCGCCAGCAGCTTGGAGGTGGGCCGCCACGAGCAGTACTTC. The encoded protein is CASSLEVGRHEQYF.

CDR3 sequence reads: CASSEFGSGSDTQYF. CDR3 DNA: TGCGCCAGCAGTGAGTTTGGGAGCGGGTCGGATACGCAGTATTTT. The chain recombines TRBV10-2 with TRBJ2-3; perhaps TRBD2 as D (6 bases). Looked up from germline, CDR1 is WSHSY and CDR2 is SAAADI. CDR3 length: 15 residues. The V end was cut by 1 base, the J end by 6 bases, with 14 bases between.

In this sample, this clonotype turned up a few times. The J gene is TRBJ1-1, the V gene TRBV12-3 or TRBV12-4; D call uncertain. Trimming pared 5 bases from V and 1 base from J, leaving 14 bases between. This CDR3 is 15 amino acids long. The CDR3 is CASSRRLTGNTEAFF. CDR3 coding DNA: TGTGCCAGCAGTCGAAGACTGACGGGGAACACTGAAGCTTTCTTT.

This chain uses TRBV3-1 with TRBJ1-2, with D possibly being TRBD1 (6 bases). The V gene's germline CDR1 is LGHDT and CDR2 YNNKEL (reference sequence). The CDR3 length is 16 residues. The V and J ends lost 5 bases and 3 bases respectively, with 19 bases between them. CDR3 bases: TGTGCCAGCAGCAACTACAGGGAGAAGTGGTACTATGGCTACACCTTC. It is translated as CASSNYREKWYYGYTF.

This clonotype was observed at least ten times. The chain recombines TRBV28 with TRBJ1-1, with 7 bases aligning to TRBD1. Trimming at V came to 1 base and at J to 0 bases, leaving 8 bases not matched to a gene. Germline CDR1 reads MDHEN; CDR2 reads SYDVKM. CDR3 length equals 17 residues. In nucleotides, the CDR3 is TGTGCCAGCAGTTTATTATCACGGGGACAGATGAACACTGAAGCTTTCTTT. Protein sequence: CASSLLSRGQMNTEAFF.

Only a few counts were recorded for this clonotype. CDR3 region: CASSLKSAGANVLTF. In DNA, the CDR3 is TGTGCCAGCAGCTTGAAGTCCGCTGGGGCCAACGTCCTGACTTTC. V usage is TRBV5-5 and J usage is TRBJ2-6, with no clear D. The germline gives CDR1 SGHKS, CDR2 YYEKEE (reference sequence). Trimming took 1 base from V and 2 from J, leaving 7 bases between them. The CDR3 is 15 residues long.

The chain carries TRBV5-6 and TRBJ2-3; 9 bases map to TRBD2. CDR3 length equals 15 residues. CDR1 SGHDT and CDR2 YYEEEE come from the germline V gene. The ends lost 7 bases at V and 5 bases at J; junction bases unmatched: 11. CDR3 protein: CASAPRGRAEDTQYF. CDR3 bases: TGTGCCAGCGCCCCCCGCGGGAGGGCCGAAGATACGCAGTATTTT.

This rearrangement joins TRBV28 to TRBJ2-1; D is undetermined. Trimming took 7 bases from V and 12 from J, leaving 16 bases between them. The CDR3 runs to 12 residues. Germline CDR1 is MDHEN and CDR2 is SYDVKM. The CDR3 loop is CASTPGPVGQFF. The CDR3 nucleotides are TGTGCCAGCACTCCCGGCCCTGTGGGGCAGTTCTTC. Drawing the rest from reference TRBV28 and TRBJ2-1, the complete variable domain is DVKVTQSSRYLVKRTGEKVFLECVQDMDHENMFWYRQDPGLGLRLIYFSYDVKMKEKGDIPEGYSVSREKKERFSLILESASTNQTSMYLCASTPGPVGQFFGPGTRLTVL.

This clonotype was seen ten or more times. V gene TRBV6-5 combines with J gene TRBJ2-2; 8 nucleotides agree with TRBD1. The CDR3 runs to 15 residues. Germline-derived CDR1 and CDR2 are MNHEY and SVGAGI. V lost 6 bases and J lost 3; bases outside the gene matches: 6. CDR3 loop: CASSYGQGDTGELFF. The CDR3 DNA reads TGTGCCAGCAGCTACGGACAGGGTGACACCGGGGAGCTGTTTTTT.

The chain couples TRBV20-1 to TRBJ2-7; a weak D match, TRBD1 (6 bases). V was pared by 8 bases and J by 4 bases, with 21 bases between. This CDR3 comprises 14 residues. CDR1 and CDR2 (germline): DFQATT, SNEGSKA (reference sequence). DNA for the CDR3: TGCAGTACAAAAGGGGGATCCTTCCTGTACGAGCAGTACTTC. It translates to CSTKGGSFLYEQYF.

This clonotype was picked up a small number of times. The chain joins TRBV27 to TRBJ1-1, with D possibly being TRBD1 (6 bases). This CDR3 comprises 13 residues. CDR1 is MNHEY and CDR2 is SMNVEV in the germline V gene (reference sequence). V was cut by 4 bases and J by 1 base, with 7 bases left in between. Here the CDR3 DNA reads TGTGCCAGCAGTTACAGGGAGAACACTGAAGCTTTCTTT. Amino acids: CASSYRENTEAFF.

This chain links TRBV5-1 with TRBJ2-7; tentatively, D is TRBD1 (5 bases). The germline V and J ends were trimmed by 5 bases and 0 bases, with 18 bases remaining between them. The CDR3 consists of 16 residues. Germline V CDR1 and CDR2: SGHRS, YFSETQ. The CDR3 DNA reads TGCGCCAGCAGTCAGAACCAGGGTCCCCCCTCCTACGAGCAGTACTTC. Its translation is CASSQNQGPPSYEQYF.

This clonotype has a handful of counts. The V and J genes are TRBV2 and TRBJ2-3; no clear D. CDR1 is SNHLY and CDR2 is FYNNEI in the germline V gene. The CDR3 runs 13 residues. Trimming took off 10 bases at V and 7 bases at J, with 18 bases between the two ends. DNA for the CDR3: TGTGCCACACGCGGCGCCCTGGGAAATACGCAGTATTTT. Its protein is CATRGALGNTQYF.

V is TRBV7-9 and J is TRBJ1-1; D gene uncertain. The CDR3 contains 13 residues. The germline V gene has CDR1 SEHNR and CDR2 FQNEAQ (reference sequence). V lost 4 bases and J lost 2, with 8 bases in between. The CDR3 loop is CASSSTFNTEAFF. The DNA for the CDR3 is TGTGCCAGCAGCTCGACATTCAACACTGAAGCTTTCTTT. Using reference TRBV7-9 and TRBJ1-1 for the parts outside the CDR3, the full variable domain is DTGVSQNPRHKITKRGQNVTFRCDPISEHNRLYWYRQTLGQGPEFLTYFQNEAQLEKSRLLSDRFSAERPKGSFSTLEIQRTEQGDSAMYLCASSSTFNTEAFFGQGTRLTVV.

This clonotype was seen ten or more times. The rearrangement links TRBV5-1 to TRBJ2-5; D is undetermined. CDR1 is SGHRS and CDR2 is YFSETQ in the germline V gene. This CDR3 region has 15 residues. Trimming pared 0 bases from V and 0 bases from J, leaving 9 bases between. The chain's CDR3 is CASSLDAGHQETQYF. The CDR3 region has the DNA TGCGCCAGCAGCTTGGATGCAGGCCACCAAGAGACCCAGTACTTC. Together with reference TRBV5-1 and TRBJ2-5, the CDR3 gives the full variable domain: KAGVTQTPRYLIKTRGQQVTLSCSPISGHRSVSWYQQTPGQGLQFLFEYFSETQRNKGNFPGRFSGRQFSNSRSEMNVSTLELGDSALYLCASSLDAGHQETQYFGPGTRLLVL.